This is a list of T cell receptor beta chains from one sample in a study of blood T cell repertoires in COVID-19. TCRdb keeps only in-frame clones here, not all; method: immunoSEQ multiplex PCR. This sample has 65,000 to 80,000 clones, with about 93% found just once. Sequencing used peripheral blood. These receptor sequences come from a human donor in a cohort sampled during active COVID-19. Each CDR3 is given with its conserved first and last residue. Each record gives: D gene, clone size, V gene, CDR3 length, J gene, CDR3 protein, CDR3 DNA. D genes are given only for firm matches. The size entry is marked missing in some rows and otherwise reads once, few, many or a size class.

.,.,TRBV12-3/TRBV12-4,13,TRBJ2-7,CASTPGYAYEQYF,TGTGCCAGCACTCCAGGGTATGCCTACGAGCAGTACTTC
.,.,TRBV4-2,18,TRBJ2-7,CASSQETTRTGSSYEQYF,TGTGCCAGCAGCCAAGAGACGACCCGAACGGGTAGCTCCTACGAGCAGTACTTC
TRBD1,.,TRBV6-5,15,TRBJ2-7,CASSYSNRGPYEQYF,TGTGCCAGCAGTTACTCAAACAGGGGACCCTACGAGCAGTACTTC
TRBD1,.,TRBV10-3,14,TRBJ2-2,CAISRTGSTGELFF,TGTGCCATCAGCCGGACAGGGTCGACCGGGGAGCTGTTTTTT
TRBD1,.,TRBV5-1,16,TRBJ2-7,CASSLGGQGDTFEQYF,TGCGCCAGCAGCTTGGGAGGTCAGGGGGACACATTTGAGCAGTACTTC
TRBD1,.,TRBV20-1,15,TRBJ2-3,CSASFRTGHTDTQYF,TGCAGTGCTAGTTTTCGGACAGGGCACACAGATACGCAGTATTTT
TRBD1,.,TRBV3-1/TRBV3-2,14,TRBJ2-7,CASSQTGGTYEQYF,TGTGCCAGCAGCCAGACAGGGGGGACCTACGAGCAGTACTTC
.,.,TRBV5-8,15,TRBJ1-5,CASSLRRGSNQPQHF,TGTGCCAGCAGCCTACGACGAGGGAGCAATCAGCCCCAGCATTTT
.,.,TRBV24-1,13,TRBJ1-5,CATSDLRGIPQHF,TGTGCCACCAGTGATTTGCGAGGGATTCCCCAGCATTTT
.,.,TRBV6-5,13,TRBJ1-2,CASWVGRPLGYTF,TGTGCCAGCTGGGTGGGGCGTCCCCTCGGCTACACCTTC
.,few,TRBV6-2/TRBV6-3,15,TRBJ1-5,CASSYSAQGYQPQHF,TGTGCCAGCAGTTACTCGGCGCAGGGATATCAGCCCCAGCATTTT
TRBD1,.,TRBV7-9,15,TRBJ2-3,CASSSRDRVADTQYF,TGTGCCAGCAGCTCCCGGGACAGGGTGGCAGATACGCAGTATTTT
.,.,TRBV7-9,13,TRBJ1-1,CASSWDLNTEAFF,TGTGCCAGCAGCTGGGACTTGAACACTGAAGCTTTCTTT
TRBD1,.,TRBV4-3,18,TRBJ2-2,CASSQELTLGTGTGELFF,TGCGCCAGCAGCCAAGAGTTGACCCTCGGGACAGGGACCGGGGAGCTGTTTTTT
.,.,TRBV3-1/TRBV3-2,13,TRBJ2-7,CASSRKAEYEQYF,TGTGCCAGCAGCCGGAAAGCGGAGTACGAGCAGTACTTC
TRBD1,.,TRBV27,23,TRBJ1-5,CASSSPKSDGSERQGPCNQPQHF,TGTGCCAGCAGTTCCCCGAAGTCGGATGGCTCCGAAAGACAGGGGCCCTGCAATCAGCCCCAGCATTTT
.,.,TRBV30,14,TRBJ2-1,CAWRRGSSYNEQFF,TGTGCCTGGAGACGAGGAAGCTCCTACAATGAGCAGTTCTTC
TRBD2,.,TRBV2,19,TRBJ2-3,CASRALWRGTFGLTDTQYF,TGTGCCAGCAGGGCCTTATGGCGGGGGACTTTTGGGTTAACAGATACGCAGTATTTT
.,.,TRBV4-3,14,TRBJ1-1,CASSQDGRETEAFF,TGCGCCAGCAGCCAAGATGGGAGGGAGACTGAAGCTTTCTTT
.,.,TRBV4-3,17,TRBJ1-3,CASSQGTAGISGNTIYF,TGCGCCAGCAGCCAAGGTACAGCGGGGATCTCTGGAAACACCATATATTTT
.,.,TRBV5-1,13,TRBJ2-7,CASRETDEGEQYF,TGCGCCAGCAGAGAAACAGACGAGGGCGAGCAGTACTTC
.,.,TRBV6-4,16,TRBJ1-6,CASIGVEGSYNSPLHF,TGTGCCAGCATCGGAGTGGAGGGATCCTATAATTCACCCCTCCACTTT
.,few,TRBV19,13,TRBJ1-5,CASGAFGNQPQHF,TGTGCCAGTGGGGCGTTTGGCAATCAGCCCCAGCATTTT
.,.,TRBV6-6,15,TRBJ1-1,CASSPVGAKDTEAFF,TGTGCCAGCAGTCCAGTGGGGGCAAAAGACACTGAAGCTTTCTTT
.,.,TRBV5-1,12,TRBJ2-3,CASSTATDTQYF,TGCGCCAGCAGTACAGCCACAGATACGCAGTATTTT
TRBD1,.,TRBV5-1,16,TRBJ2-3,CASSDPGQGGTDTQYF,TGCGCCAGCAGCGACCCGGGACAGGGGGGCACAGATACGCAGTATTTT
.,.,TRBV9,13,TRBJ2-7,CASSVVGGAEQYF,TGTGCCAGCAGCGTAGTTGGGGGGGCCGAGCAGTACTTC
TRBD2,few,TRBV9,14,TRBJ2-1,CASTVGLAANEQFF,TGTGCCAGCACCGTCGGACTAGCGGCGAATGAGCAGTTCTTC
TRBD2,.,TRBV5-1,13,TRBJ2-5,CASSLGEGMAQYF,TGCGCCAGCAGCTTGGGGGAGGGGATGGCCCAGTACTTC
.,.,TRBV5-4,16,TRBJ1-2,CASSLESAGRGYGYTF,TGTGCCAGCAGCTTGGAGTCAGCAGGGAGGGGCTATGGCTACACCTTC
TRBD1,.,TRBV7-2,14,TRBJ1-2,CASSLGDSNYGYTF,TGTGCCAGCAGCTTAGGGGACAGTAACTATGGCTACACCTTC
TRBD1,few,TRBV6-5,15,TRBJ1-6,CASSYSRDSSSPLHF,TGTGCCAGCAGTTACAGTCGGGACAGCTCTTCACCCCTCCACTTT
TRBD1,.,TRBV11-2,14,TRBJ1-2,CASSSLRGPYGYTF,TGTGCCAGCAGCTCACTCAGGGGGCCCTATGGCTACACCTTC
TRBD1,.,TRBV5-8,16,TRBJ2-7,CASSLGRTGVSYEQYF,TGTGCCAGCAGCTTGGGACGGACAGGGGTCTCCTACGAGCAGTACTTC
TRBD2,.,TRBV14,15,TRBJ2-1,CASSSPGGLYNEQFF,TGTGCCAGCAGCTCCCCGGGGGGGCTCTACAATGAGCAGTTCTTC
.,once,TRBV9,14,TRBJ2-5,CASNPQGTGETQYF,TGTGCCAGCAATCCACAGGGCACGGGAGAGACCCAGTACTTC
.,.,TRBV11-3,14,TRBJ2-1,CASSLRGTSNEQFF,TGTGCCAGCAGCTTGAGAGGGACATCCAATGAGCAGTTCTTC
TRBD1,.,TRBV18,16,TRBJ2-7,CASSPLSLTGDYEQYF,TGTGCCAGCTCACCACTTTCGCTGACAGGGGACTACGAGCAGTACTTC
.,.,TRBV6-6,15,TRBJ2-1,CASIRQPNTNEEQFF,TGTGCCTCCATAAGGCAGCCTAACACTAACGAGGAGCAGTTCTTC
TRBD1,.,TRBV10-3,16,TRBJ2-5,CAISSGGQGNQETQYF,TGTGCCATCAGCTCAGGGGGACAGGGGAACCAAGAGACCCAGTACTTC
.,.,TRBV5-6,15,TRBJ1-5,CASSLRFGSNQPQHF,TGTGCCAGCAGCTTGCGGTTCGGTAGCAATCAGCCCCAGCATTTT